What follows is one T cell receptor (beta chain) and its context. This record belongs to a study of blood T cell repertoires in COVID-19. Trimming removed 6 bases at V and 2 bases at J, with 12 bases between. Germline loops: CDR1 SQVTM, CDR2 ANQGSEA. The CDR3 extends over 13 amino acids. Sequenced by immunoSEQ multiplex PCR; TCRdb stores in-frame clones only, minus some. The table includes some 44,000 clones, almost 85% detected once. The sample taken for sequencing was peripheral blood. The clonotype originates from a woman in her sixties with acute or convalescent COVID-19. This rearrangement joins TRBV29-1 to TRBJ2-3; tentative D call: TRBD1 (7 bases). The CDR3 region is CSVQGGTTDTQYF. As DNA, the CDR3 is TGCAGCGTCCAGGGGGGTACCACAGATACGCAGTATTTT.